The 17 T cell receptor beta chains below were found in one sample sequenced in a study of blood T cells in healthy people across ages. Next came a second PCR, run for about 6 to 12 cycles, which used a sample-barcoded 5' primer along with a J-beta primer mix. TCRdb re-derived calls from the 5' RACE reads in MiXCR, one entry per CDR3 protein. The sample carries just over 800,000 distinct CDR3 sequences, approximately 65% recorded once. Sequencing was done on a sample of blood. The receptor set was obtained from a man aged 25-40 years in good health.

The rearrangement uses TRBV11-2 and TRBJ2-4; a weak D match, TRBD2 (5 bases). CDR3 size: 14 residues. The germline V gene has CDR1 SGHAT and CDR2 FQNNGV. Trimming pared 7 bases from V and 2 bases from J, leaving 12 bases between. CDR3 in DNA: TGTGCCAGCAACGAAGGACTCACCAAAAACATTCAGTACTTC. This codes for CASNEGLTKNIQYF.

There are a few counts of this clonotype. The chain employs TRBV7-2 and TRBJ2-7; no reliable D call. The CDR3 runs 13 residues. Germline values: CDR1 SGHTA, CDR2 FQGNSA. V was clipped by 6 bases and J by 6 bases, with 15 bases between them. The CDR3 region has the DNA TGTGCCAGCAGGCCTACATTTATCGGCGAGCAGTACTTC. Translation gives CASRPTFIGEQYF.

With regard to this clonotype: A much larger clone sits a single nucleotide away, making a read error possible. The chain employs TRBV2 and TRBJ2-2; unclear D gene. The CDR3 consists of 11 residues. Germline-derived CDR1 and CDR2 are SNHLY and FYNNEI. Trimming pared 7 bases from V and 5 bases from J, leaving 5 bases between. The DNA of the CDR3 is TGTGCCAGCATCCGTACCGGGGAGCTGTTTTTT. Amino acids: CASIRTGELFF.

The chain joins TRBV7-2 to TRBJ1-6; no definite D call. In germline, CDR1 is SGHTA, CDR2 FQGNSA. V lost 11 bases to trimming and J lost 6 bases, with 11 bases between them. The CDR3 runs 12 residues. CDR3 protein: CAGSLVNSPLHF. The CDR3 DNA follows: TGTGCCGGCTCTTTGGTTAATTCACCCCTCCACTTT.

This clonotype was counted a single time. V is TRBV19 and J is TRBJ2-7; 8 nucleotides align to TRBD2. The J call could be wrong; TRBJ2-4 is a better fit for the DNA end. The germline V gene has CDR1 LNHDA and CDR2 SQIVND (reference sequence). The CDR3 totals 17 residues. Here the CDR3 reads CASSLQRAGGYKNIQYF. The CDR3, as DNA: TGTGCCAGTAGCCTTCAGAGGGCGGGGGGTTATAAAAACATTCAGTACTTC.

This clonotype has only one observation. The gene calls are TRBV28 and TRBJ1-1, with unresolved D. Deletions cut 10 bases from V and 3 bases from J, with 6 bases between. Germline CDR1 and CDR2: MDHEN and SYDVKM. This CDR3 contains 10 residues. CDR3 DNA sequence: TGTGCCACCAGATACACTGAAGCTTTCTTT. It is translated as CATRYTEAFF.

The CDR3 reads CASSSGTLEQYF. CDR3 nucleotide sequence: TGTGCCAGCAGCTCCGGGACGCTGGAGCAGTACTTC. V and J are TRBV11-3 and TRBJ2-7; TRBD1 or TRBD2 may be the D gene (5 bases each). The CDR3 runs to 12 residues. Germline loops: CDR1 SGHNT, CDR2 YENEEA. The V and J ends lost 4 bases and 7 bases respectively, with 11 bases between them.

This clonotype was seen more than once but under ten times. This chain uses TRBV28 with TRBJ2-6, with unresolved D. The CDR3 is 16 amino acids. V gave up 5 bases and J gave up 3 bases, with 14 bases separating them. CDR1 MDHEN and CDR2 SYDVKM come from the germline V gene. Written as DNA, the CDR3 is TGTGCCAGCAGTAGCCCGTGGCTGAGTGGGGCCAACGTCCTGACTTTC. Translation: CASSSPWLSGANVLTF. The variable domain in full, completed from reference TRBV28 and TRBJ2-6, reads DVKVTQSSRYLVKRTGEKVFLECVQDMDHENMFWYRQDPGLGLRLIYFSYDVKMKEKGDIPEGYSVSREKKERFSLILESASTNQTSMYLCASSSPWLSGANVLTFGAGSRLTVL.

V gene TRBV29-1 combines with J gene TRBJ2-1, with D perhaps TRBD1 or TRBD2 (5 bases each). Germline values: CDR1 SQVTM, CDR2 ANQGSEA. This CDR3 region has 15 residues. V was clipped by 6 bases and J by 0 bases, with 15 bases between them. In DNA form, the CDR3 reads TGCAGCGTGATGGGGGAGCGGAGCTCCTACAATGAGCAGTTCTTC. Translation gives CSVMGERSSYNEQFF.

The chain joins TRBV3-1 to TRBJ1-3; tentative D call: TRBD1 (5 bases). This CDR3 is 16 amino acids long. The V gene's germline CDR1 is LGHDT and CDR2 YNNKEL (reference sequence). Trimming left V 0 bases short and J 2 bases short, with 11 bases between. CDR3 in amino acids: CASSQDQRQPGNTIYF. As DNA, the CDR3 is TGTGCCAGCAGCCAAGATCAAAGACAGCCTGGAAACACCATATATTTT.

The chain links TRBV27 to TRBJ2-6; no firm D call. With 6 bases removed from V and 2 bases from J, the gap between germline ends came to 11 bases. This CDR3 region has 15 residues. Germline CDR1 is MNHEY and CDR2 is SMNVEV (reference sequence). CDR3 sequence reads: CASRRAQTGANVLTF. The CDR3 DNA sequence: TGTGCCAGCAGAAGGGCCCAAACTGGGGCCAACGTCCTGACTTTC.

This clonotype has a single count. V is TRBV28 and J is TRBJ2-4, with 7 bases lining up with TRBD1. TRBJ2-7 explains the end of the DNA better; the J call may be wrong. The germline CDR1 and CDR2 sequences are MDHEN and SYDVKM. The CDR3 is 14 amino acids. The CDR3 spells CASSLPTGRYEQYF. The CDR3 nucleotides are TGTGCCAGCAGTTTACCGACAGGGCGGTACGAGCAGTACTTC.

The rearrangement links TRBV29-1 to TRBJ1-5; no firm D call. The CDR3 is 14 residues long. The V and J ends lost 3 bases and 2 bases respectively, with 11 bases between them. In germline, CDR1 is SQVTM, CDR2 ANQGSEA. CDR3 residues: CSVESGVGNQPQHF. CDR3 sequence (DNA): TGCAGCGTTGAGTCCGGAGTAGGCAATCAGCCCCAGCATTTT.

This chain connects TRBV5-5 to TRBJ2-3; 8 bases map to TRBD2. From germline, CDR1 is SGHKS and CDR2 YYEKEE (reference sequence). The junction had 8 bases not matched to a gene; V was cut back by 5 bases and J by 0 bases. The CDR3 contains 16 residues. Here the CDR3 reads CASRPRGDFSTDTQYF. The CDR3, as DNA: TGTGCCAGCAGACCGCGGGGGGACTTTAGCACAGATACGCAGTATTTT.

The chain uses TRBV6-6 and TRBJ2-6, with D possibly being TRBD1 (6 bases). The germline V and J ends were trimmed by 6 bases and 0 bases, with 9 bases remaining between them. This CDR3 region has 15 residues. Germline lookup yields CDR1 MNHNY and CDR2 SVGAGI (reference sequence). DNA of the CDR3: TGTGCCAGCAGGGGACAAAGCTCTGGGGCCAACGTCCTGACTTTC. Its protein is CASRGQSSGANVLTF.

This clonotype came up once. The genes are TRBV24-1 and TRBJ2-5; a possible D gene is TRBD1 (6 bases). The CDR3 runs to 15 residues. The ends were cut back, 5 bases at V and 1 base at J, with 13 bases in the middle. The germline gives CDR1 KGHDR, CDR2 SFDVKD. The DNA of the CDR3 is TGTGCCACCAGTGCCAAGACAGGCAGCCAAGAGACCCAGTACTTC. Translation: CATSAKTGSQETQYF.

CDR3 sequence: CSASSGGRSYEQYF. DNA for the CDR3: TGCAGTGCCAGTAGCGGGGGCCGCTCCTACGAGCAGTACTTC. The chain has TRBV20-1 and TRBJ2-7; 9 nucleotides agree with TRBD2. J lost 0 bases, V lost 6 bases, and 6 bases had no gene match. This CDR3 has 14 residues. CDR1 DFQATT and CDR2 SNEGSKA come from the germline V gene (reference sequence).